Described below is a single T cell receptor beta chain sequence and its context. This entry belongs to a study of Ad26.COV2.S vaccination and SARS-CoV-2 variants. Treatment defined: roughly 19 received Ad26.COV2.S at low or high dose, single or two shots; 5 received placebo; per-sample allocation not given. After the first vaccine or placebo injection, samples were drawn on day 63. Measured with immunoSEQ multiplex PCR; TCRdb has only the in-frame clones, and not every one. The repertoire holds about 380,000 clones, with approximately 83% as singletons. CDR1 MNHEY and CDR2 SMNVEV come from the germline V gene (reference sequence). J gave up 3 bases and V 3 bases, and 8 bases lay outside the gene matches. CDR3 size: 15 residues.

This sequence joins TRBV27 and TRBJ2-7; 7 bases are shared with TRBD2. This material consisted of peripheral blood, taken in a trial of Ad26.COV2.S vaccine versus placebo. The clonotype originates from a person between 18 and 65 years old who received the Ad26.COV2.S COVID-19 vaccine or a placebo. The CDR3 nucleotides read TGTGCCAGCAGTTTGAGCCTAGCGGTTATCTACGAGCAGTACTTC. It specifies CASSLSLAVIYEQYF.